These 29 T cell receptor beta chains share one sample of origin, sequenced in a study of T-cell memory formation after mild COVID-19 (TCRdb year 2021). Libraries came from 5' RACE. Sequencer: Illumina NovaSeq 6000. TCRdb applied fastp at Q25 and MiXCR to the public reads, then kept only in-frame beta chains. For every CDR3 protein sequence, its rows merge into one entry that carries the most common genes and DNA. The sample table shows under 550,000 distinct CDR3 sequences, and 15% to 20% are seen once. The ten largest clones take up approximately 13% of the sample. The sequencing sample was made of PBMCs or a T cell subset sorted from them (not recorded which). The receptors were gathered from an adult woman who had mild COVID-19 (a few samples of this study predate the infection). The sample titles of this study are shuffled in the database, so cell type and time point are left out; the donor was told from shared clones.

This clonotype has only a few counts. This chain links TRBV5-1 with TRBJ2-3; 7 bases agree with TRBD1. In germline, CDR1 is SGHRS, CDR2 YFSETQ. CDR3 length: 16 amino acids. Losses at the gene ends were 1 base for V and 2 bases for J; bases not matched to a gene: 7. In nucleotides, the CDR3 is TGCGCCAGCAGCTTGACTTTCGGGACAGCCACAGATACGCAGTATTTT. This translates into CASSLTFGTATDTQYF. Supplemented by reference TRBV5-1 and TRBJ2-3, the full variable domain reads KAGVTQTPRYLIKTRGQQVTLSCSPISGHRSVSWYQQTPGQGLQFLFEYFSETQRNKGNFPGRFSGRQFSNSRSEMNVSTLELGDSALYLCASSLTFGTATDTQYFGPGTRLTVL.

This clonotype was recorded many times. The chain combines TRBV5-1 with TRBJ2-1; D assignment may be TRBD1 or TRBD2 (6 bases each). The V gene's germline CDR1 is SGHRS and CDR2 YFSETQ. This CDR3 spans 17 amino acids. V lost 4 bases and J lost 0, with 17 bases in between. The CDR3 DNA is TGCGCCAGCAGCAAACTCGTGGGGGGCGACTCCTACAATGAGCAGTTCTTC. Residues: CASSKLVGGDSYNEQFF.

This clonotype appeared a few times. The rearrangement joins TRBV20-1 to TRBJ2-3, with TRBD1 matching 12 bases. The V segment lost 6 bases and the J segment 6 bases; nucleotides outside the gene matches: 7. The CDR3 runs 14 residues. In germline, CDR1 is DFQATT, CDR2 SNEGSKA (reference sequence). As DNA, the CDR3 is TGCAGTGCCCCCGGGACAGGGGGCTGGGATACGCAGTATTTT. It is translated as CSAPGTGGWDTQYF.

This clonotype was counted between two and nine times. The chain carries TRBV19 and TRBJ1-1; unclear D gene. Germline V gene lookup returns CDR1 LNHDA and CDR2 SQIVND (reference sequence). V lost 9 bases to trimming and J lost 0 bases, with 17 bases between them. This CDR3 is built from 15 residues. CDR3 in amino acids: CASQAVTGMNTEAFF. The DNA of the CDR3 is TGTGCCAGCCAGGCGGTGACGGGGATGAACACTGAAGCTTTCTTT.

This clonotype was counted between two and nine times. The chain carries TRBV20-1 and TRBJ1-1, with D possibly TRBD1 on 5 matching bases. Germline V lookup: CDR1 DFQATT, CDR2 SNEGSKA (reference sequence). V shed 3 bases and J shed 0 bases, with 11 bases lying between them. CDR3 size: 14 residues. The CDR3 sequence is CSARGRIMNTEAFF. CDR3 nucleotide sequence: TGCAGTGCTAGGGGGCGGATAATGAACACTGAAGCTTTCTTT.

The rearrangement uses TRBV15 and TRBJ1-2; TRBD1 matches at 7 bases. Germline V CDR1 and CDR2: LNHNV, YYDKDF (reference sequence). The CDR3 has 15 amino acids. V dropped 6 bases and J dropped 8; count of bases not matched to a gene: 15. The CDR3 bases are TGTGCCACCAGACCCGGGTCAGGGGGATCGGGAGGCTACACCTTC. This translates into CATRPGSGGSGGYTF.

This clonotype was seen repeatedly, ten times or more. This chain connects TRBV7-3 to TRBJ1-2; D is ambiguous. The CDR3 contains 14 residues. Trimming took off 4 bases at V and 8 bases at J, with 17 bases between the two ends. Germline CDR1 reads SGHTA; CDR2 reads FQGTGA. The CDR3 reads CASSSSGGSGGYTF. CDR3 DNA sequence: TGTGCCAGCAGCTCGAGTGGCGGATCAGGAGGCTACACCTTC.

A few counts support this clonotype. Here the CDR3 DNA reads TGTGCCAGCAGCTTATTTCTAGCGGGGGCCCAGGATACGCAGTATTTT. This translates into CASSLFLAGAQDTQYF. The chain recombines TRBV7-9 with TRBJ2-3; 10 positions agree with TRBD2. Germline CDR1 reads SEHNR; CDR2 reads FQNEAQ (reference sequence). J lost 6 bases, V lost 2 bases, and 8 bases had no gene match. CDR3 length: 16 amino acids.

This clonotype was observed a handful of times. This chain connects TRBV15 to TRBJ2-5, with 9 bases identical to TRBD2. After removal of 2 bases from V and 4 bases from J, the junction contained 5 bases not matched to a gene. The CDR3 length is 15 residues. Germline assignment: CDR1 LNHNV and CDR2 YYDKDF (reference sequence). CDR3 bases: TGTGCCACCAGCAGACTAGCGGGACTGAGAGAGACCCAGTACTTC. Translation gives CATSRLAGLRETQYF.

In nucleotides, the CDR3 is TGCAGTGCTAGAGTCATGAGCTCCTACGAGCAGTACTTC. Protein sequence: CSARVMSSYEQYF. The chain carries TRBV20-1 and TRBJ2-7; no clear D. V lost 1 base to trimming and J lost 0 bases, with 7 bases between them. The CDR3 has 13 residues. In germline, CDR1 is DFQATT, CDR2 SNEGSKA (reference sequence).

The chain joins TRBV24-1 to TRBJ2-3, with 8 bases identical to TRBD2. V lost 5 bases to trimming and J lost 0 bases; unmatched junction nucleotides: 6. CDR3 length equals 16 residues. Germline loops: CDR1 KGHDR, CDR2 SFDVKD. In DNA, the CDR3 is TGTGCCACCAGTGGCCGAACTAGCGGTAGCACAGATACGCAGTATTTT. Translation gives CATSGRTSGSTDTQYF.

The chain joins TRBV24-1 to TRBJ2-1; D is tentatively TRBD1 or TRBD2 (5 bases each). Germline V gene sequence: CDR1 KGHDR, CDR2 SFDVKD. The CDR3 is 14 amino acids. V lost 10 bases, J lost 2 bases, and 14 bases lay in between. CDR3 sequence (DNA): TGTGCCACTGGGACCGACCTCGCCTACAATGAGCAGTTCTTC. Amino acid sequence: CATGTDLAYNEQFF.

This clonotype was observed a few times. The chain is built from TRBV12-3 or TRBV12-4 and TRBJ1-2; TRBD1 aligns across 7 bases. The ends lost 5 bases at V and 4 bases at J; junction bases unmatched: 7. This CDR3 has 14 amino acids. The CDR3 is CASSLQGDLYGYTF. CDR3 DNA sequence: TGTGCCAGCAGTCTTCAGGGGGACCTCTATGGCTACACCTTC.

The J gene is TRBJ2-3, the V gene TRBV18; D ambiguous. In germline, CDR1 is KGHSH, CDR2 LQKENI. The germline V and J ends were trimmed by 6 bases and 8 bases, with 24 bases remaining between them. The CDR3 runs 16 residues. DNA of the CDR3: TGTGCCAGCTCCCCTATTTTCCAGTACCAAGGCGGTACGCAGTATTTT. This encodes CASSPIFQYQGGTQYF.

The V call is TRBV12-3 or TRBV12-4, the J call TRBJ1-2; no clear D gene. V was shortened by 1 base and J by 4 bases, with 7 bases between the two germline ends. The CDR3 has 13 residues. CDR3 amino acids: CASSLVPSYGYTF. In nucleotides, the CDR3 is TGTGCCAGCAGTTTAGTCCCCAGCTATGGCTACACCTTC.

The V gene is TRBV7-8, the J gene TRBJ2-3; 7 bases are shared with TRBD2. The length of the CDR3 is 15 residues. In germline, CDR1 is SGHVS, CDR2 FQNEAQ. Trimming removed 5 bases from V and 2 bases from J; junction bases left unmatched: 7. The CDR3 nucleotides read TGTGCCAGCAGCCACCGAGCGGGGTTCACAGATACGCAGTATTTT. Translating it yields CASSHRAGFTDTQYF.

The rearrangement links TRBV7-9 to TRBJ2-1; TRBD2 might be the D (6 bases). Trimming removed 6 bases at V and 3 bases at J, with 18 bases between. From germline, CDR1 is SEHNR and CDR2 FQNEAQ (reference sequence). This CDR3 comprises 16 residues. Written as DNA, the CDR3 is TGTGCCAGCAGTCATAGTGGGACTGGAGTCTACAATGAGCAGTTCTTC. This gives the protein CASSHSGTGVYNEQFF. Based on the CDR3 plus reference TRBV7-9 and TRBJ2-1, the full variable domain is DTGVSQNPRHKITKRGQNVTFRCDPISEHNRLYWYRQTLGQGPEFLTYFQNEAQLEKSRLLSDRFSAERPKGSFSTLEIQRTEQGDSAMYLCASSHSGTGVYNEQFFGPGTRLTVL.

The gene calls are TRBV20-1 and TRBJ2-1, with 8 bases identical to TRBD2. CDR1 and CDR2 from the germline V gene are DFQATT and SNEGSKA (reference sequence). The CDR3 is made up of 15 amino acids. Germline trimming cut 0 bases from V and 8 bases from J; bases unmatched to any gene: 9. The CDR3 DNA sequence: TGCAGTGCTAGAGATCTCGGCGGGGGGCCCCATGAGCAGTTCTTC. As protein: CSARDLGGGPHEQFF.

The rearrangement uses TRBV6-5 and TRBJ1-1; D is unclear. Germline loops: CDR1 MNHEY, CDR2 SVGAGI. The CDR3 is made up of 13 amino acids. The V and J ends lost 7 bases and 1 base respectively, with 10 bases between them. The CDR3 region is CASMGLRNTEAFF. CDR3 DNA sequence: TGTGCCAGCATGGGGTTAAGGAACACTGAAGCTTTCTTT.

This clonotype appeared a few times. The V gene is TRBV7-3, the J gene TRBJ2-7; the match to TRBD1 covers 8 bases. Germline values: CDR1 SGHTA, CDR2 FQGTGA. This CDR3 has 15 residues. V shed 6 bases and J 2 bases; nucleotides not matched to a gene: 9. The CDR3 DNA sequence: TGTGCCAGCAGTTCCTTCCGGGACAGGCCCTACGAGCAGTACTTC. It specifies CASSSFRDRPYEQYF.

This clonotype came up a few times. This chain links TRBV5-1 with TRBJ2-5, with D possibly TRBD2 on 7 matching bases. CDR1 SGHRS and CDR2 YFSETQ come from the germline V gene. Trimming removed 0 bases from V and 0 bases from J, with 9 bases in between. The CDR3 contains 15 residues. Written as DNA, the CDR3 is TGCGCCAGCAGCTTGGGCGGGGGCAACCAAGAGACCCAGTACTTC. Residues: CASSLGGGNQETQYF.

The chain employs TRBV20-1 and TRBJ2-5; D is undetermined. The germline V gene has CDR1 DFQATT and CDR2 SNEGSKA (reference sequence). The V and J ends lost 6 bases and 3 bases respectively, with 14 bases between them. There are 13 residues in the CDR3. CDR3 in amino acids: CSAPVGKEETQYF. DNA for the CDR3: TGCAGTGCCCCGGTTGGGAAAGAAGAGACCCAGTACTTC.

This clonotype was seen a handful of times. The chain links TRBV5-4 to TRBJ2-1; 13 bases fit TRBD2. The germline CDR1 and CDR2 sequences are SGHNT and YYREEE (reference sequence). The CDR3 runs to 16 residues. The junction had 3 bases not matched to a gene; V was cut back by 0 bases and J by 6 bases. CDR3 in amino acids: CASSLEGTSGVNEQFF. CDR3 sequence (DNA): TGTGCCAGCAGCTTGGAGGGGACTAGCGGGGTCAATGAGCAGTTCTTC.

The genes are TRBV5-4 and TRBJ2-2; the D is unclear. The germline gives CDR1 SGHNT, CDR2 YYREEE (reference sequence). This CDR3 region has 15 residues. Deletions cut 3 bases from V and 1 base from J, with 10 bases between. The chain's CDR3 is CASSWAAGNTGELFF. For the CDR3, the DNA is TGTGCCAGCAGCTGGGCCGCTGGGAACACCGGGGAGCTGTTTTTT. The entire variable domain, with the rest obtained from reference TRBV5-4 and TRBJ2-2, is as follows: ETGVTQSPTHLIKTRGQQVTLRCSSQSGHNTVSWYQQALGQGPQFIFQYYREEENGRGNFPPRFSGLQFPNYSSELNVNALELDDSALYLCASSWAAGNTGELFFGEGSRLTVL.

This clonotype was found a few times. The genes are TRBV27 and TRBJ2-7; 9 nucleotides align to TRBD1. This CDR3 contains 15 residues. Germline assignment: CDR1 MNHEY and CDR2 SMNVEV (reference sequence). J gave up 6 bases and V 4 bases, and 10 bases lay outside the gene matches. DNA for the CDR3: TGTGCCAGCAGTTCCCCAGGGACAGGGCTCCGCGAGCAGTACTTC. Residues: CASSSPGTGLREQYF.

Only a few counts were recorded for this clonotype. The DNA for the CDR3 is TGCGCCAGCAGCCGTCTTCTGGCGGAGACCCAGTACTTC. This gives the protein CASSRLLAETQYF. The V call is TRBV4-1, the J call TRBJ2-5, with no clear D. Per the germline V gene, CDR1 is MGHRA and CDR2 is YSYEKL. The CDR3 length is 13 residues. Trimming removed 4 bases from V and 5 bases from J, with 11 bases in between.

This clonotype was picked up a small number of times. The rearrangement joins TRBV4-1 to TRBJ2-5; possible D gene TRBD1, 6 bases. The germline V gene encodes CDR1 MGHRA and CDR2 YSYEKL. Trimming left V 1 base short and J 1 base short, with 16 bases between. This CDR3 contains 17 residues. CDR3 nucleotide sequence: TGCGCCAGCAGCCAAGGCGAGGTGTCGGACAGCCAAGAGACCCAGTACTTC. The encoded protein is CASSQGEVSDSQETQYF.

This clonotype was counted between two and nine times. This chain uses TRBV5-4 with TRBJ2-3; 11 bases match TRBD2. Losses at the gene ends were 7 bases for V and 0 bases for J; bases not matched to a gene: 7. Germline V lookup: CDR1 SGHNT, CDR2 YYREEE (reference sequence). This CDR3 contains 16 residues. The CDR3 DNA reads TGTGCCAGCTTGCTCCGGACTAGCGGGAGCACAGATACGCAGTATTTT. Translation: CASLLRTSGSTDTQYF.

The chain combines TRBV27 with TRBJ2-7, with no clear D. V was trimmed by 8 bases and J by 3 bases, leaving 8 bases between them. This CDR3 comprises 11 residues. Germline V gene lookup returns CDR1 MNHEY and CDR2 SMNVEV (reference sequence). In DNA, the CDR3 is TGTGCCAGCCGCCAACGCTACGAGCAGTACTTC. Amino acids: CASRQRYEQYF.